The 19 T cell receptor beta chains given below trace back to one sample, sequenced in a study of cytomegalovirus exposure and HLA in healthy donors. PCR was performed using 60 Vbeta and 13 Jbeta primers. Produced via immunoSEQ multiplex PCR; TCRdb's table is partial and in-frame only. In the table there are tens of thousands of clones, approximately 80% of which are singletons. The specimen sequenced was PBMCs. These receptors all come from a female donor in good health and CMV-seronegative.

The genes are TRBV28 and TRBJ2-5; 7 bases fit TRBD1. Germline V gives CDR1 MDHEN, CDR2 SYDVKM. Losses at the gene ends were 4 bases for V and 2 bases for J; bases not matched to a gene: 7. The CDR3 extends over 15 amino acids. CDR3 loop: CASSSLQGSQETQYF. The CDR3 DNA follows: TGTGCCAGCAGTTCGCTACAGGGGTCTCAAGAGACCCAGTACTTC.

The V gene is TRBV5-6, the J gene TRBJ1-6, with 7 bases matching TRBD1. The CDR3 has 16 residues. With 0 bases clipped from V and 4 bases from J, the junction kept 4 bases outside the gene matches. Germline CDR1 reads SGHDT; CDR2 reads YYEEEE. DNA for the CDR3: TGTGCCAGCAGCTTGGCCGGGGGACAGTATAATTCACCCCTCCACTTT. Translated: CASSLAGGQYNSPLHF.

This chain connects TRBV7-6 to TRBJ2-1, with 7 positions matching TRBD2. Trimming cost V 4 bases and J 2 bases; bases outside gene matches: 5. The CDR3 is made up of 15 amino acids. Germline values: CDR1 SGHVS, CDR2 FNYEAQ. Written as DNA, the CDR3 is TGTGCCAGCAGCTGGGGGGGGACTACCTACAATGAGCAGTTCTTC. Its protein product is CASSWGGTTYNEQFF.

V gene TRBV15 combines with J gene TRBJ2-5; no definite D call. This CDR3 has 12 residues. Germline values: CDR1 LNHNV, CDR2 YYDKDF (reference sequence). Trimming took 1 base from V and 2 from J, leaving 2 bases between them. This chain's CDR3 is CATSRVQETQYF. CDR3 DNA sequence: TGTGCCACCAGCAGAGTACAAGAGACCCAGTACTTC.

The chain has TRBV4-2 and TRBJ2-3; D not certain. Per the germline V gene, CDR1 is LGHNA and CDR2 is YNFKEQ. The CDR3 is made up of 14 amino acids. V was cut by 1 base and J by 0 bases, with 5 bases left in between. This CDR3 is CASSQVYSTDTQYF. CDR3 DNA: TGTGCCAGCAGCCAAGTTTATAGCACAGATACGCAGTATTTT.

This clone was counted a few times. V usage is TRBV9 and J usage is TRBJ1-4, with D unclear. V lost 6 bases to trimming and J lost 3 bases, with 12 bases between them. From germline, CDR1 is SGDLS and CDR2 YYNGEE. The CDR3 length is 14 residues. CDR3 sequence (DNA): TGTGCCAGCAACGGAGGGCGGTCTAATGAAAAACTGTTTTTT. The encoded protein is CASNGGRSNEKLFF.

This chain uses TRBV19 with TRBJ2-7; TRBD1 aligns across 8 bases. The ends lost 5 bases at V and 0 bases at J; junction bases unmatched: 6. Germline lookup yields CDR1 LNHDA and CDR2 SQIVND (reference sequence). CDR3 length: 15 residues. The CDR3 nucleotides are TGTGCCAGTAGTGCGGGACAGGTCCCCTCCTACGAGCAGTACTTC. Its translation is CASSAGQVPSYEQYF.

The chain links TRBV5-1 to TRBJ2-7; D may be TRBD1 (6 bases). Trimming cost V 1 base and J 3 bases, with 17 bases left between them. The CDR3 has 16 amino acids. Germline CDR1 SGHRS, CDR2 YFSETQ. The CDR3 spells CASSLIPQGVVYEQYF. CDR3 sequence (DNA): TGCGCCAGCAGCTTGATCCCACAGGGTGTAGTCTACGAGCAGTACTTC.

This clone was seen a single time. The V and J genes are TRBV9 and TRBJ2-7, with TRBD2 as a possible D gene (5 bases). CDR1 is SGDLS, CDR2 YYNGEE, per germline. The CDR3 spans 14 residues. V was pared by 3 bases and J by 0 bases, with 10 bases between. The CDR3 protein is CASSGSGYSYEQYF. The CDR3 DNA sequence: TGTGCCAGCAGCGGGAGCGGCTACTCCTACGAGCAGTACTTC.

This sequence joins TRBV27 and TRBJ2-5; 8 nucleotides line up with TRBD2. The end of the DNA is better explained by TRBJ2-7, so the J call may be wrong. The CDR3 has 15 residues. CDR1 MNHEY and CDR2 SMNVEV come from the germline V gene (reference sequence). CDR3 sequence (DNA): TGTGCCAGCAGCCTCGGGAGGGGGAGTAGTTACGAGCAGTACTTC. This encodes CASSLGRGSSYEQYF.

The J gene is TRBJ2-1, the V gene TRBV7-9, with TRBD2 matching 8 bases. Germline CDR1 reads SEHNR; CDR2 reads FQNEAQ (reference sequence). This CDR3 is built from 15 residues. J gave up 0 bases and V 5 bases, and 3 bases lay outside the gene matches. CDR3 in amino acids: CASSIGTSSYNEQFF. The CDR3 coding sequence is TGTGCCAGCAGCATCGGGACTAGCTCCTACAATGAGCAGTTCTTC. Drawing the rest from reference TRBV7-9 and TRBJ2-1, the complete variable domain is DTGVSQNPRHKITKRGQNVTFRCDPISEHNRLYWYRQTLGQGPEFLTYFQNEAQLEKSRLLSDRFSAERPKGSFSTLEIQRTEQGDSAMYLCASSIGTSSYNEQFFGPGTRLTVL.

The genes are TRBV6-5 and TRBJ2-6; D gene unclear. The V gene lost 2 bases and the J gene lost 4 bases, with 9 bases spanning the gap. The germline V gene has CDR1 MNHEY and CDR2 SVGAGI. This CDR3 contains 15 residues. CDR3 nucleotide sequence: TGTGCCAGCAGTTACGTTGGGCGCGGGGCCAACGTCCTGACTTTC. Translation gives CASSYVGRGANVLTF.

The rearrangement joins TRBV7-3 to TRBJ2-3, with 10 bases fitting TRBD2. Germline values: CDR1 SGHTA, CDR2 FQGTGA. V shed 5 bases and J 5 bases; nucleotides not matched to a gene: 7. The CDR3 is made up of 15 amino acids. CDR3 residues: CASSPAGGPEDTQYF. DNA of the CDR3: TGTGCCAGCAGCCCAGCGGGGGGGCCTGAAGATACGCAGTATTTT.

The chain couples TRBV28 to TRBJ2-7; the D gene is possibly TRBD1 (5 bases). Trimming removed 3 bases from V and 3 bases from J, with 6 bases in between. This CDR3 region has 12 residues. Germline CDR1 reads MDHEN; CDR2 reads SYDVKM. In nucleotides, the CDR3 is TGTGCCAGCAGTTTCAGGGTCTACGAGCAGTACTTC. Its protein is CASSFRVYEQYF.

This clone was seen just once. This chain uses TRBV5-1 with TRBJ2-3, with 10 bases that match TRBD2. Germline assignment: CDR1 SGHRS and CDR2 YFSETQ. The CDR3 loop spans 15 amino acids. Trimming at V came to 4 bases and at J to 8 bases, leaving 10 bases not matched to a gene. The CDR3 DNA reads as TGCGCCAGCAGCGAGCTTTCTAGCGGGGGTGGTACGCAGTATTTT. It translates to CASSELSSGGGTQYF.

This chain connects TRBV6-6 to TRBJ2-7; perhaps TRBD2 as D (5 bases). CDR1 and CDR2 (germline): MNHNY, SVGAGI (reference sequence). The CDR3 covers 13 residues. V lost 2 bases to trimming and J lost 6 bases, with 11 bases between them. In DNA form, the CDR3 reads TGTGCCAGCAGTTACCGGGAATCGTTCGAGCAGTACTTC. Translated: CASSYRESFEQYF.

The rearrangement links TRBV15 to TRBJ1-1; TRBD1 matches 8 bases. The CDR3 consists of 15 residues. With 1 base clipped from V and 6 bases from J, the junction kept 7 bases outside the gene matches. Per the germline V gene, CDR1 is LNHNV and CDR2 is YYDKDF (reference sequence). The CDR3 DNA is TGTGCCACCAGCAGAGCAGGGGGCAGGGACGCTGAAGCTTTCTTT. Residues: CATSRAGGRDAEAFF.

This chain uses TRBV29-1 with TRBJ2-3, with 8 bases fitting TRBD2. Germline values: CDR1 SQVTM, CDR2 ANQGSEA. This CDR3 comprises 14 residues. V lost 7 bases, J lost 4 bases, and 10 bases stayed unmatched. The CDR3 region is CSATPGGRADTQYF. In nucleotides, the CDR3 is TGCAGCGCCACCCCGGGGGGGAGGGCAGATACGCAGTATTTT.

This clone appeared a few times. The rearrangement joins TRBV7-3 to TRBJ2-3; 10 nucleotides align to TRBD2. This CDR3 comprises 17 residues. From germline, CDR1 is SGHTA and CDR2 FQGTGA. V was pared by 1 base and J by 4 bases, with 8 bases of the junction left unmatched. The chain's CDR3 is CASSLRASGSPPDTQYF. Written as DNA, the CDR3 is TGTGCCAGCAGCTTAAGGGCTAGCGGGAGTCCTCCAGATACGCAGTATTTT.